This T cell receptor beta chain was observed in a study of cytomegalovirus exposure and HLA in healthy donors. Overall study: Inside one of the first data releases sat around 77 million unique TCRs taken from HLA-typed donors. Broader study findings: Altogether, 150 or so TCR beta chains were recorded as cytomegalovirus-associated. Another analysis was done later, and it associated around 15,000 TCR beta sequences with HLA alleles at 0.05 false discovery rate. Under in vitro conditions, three CMV-associated chains were confirmed as specific for CMV antigens.

Concerning this clone itself: The antigen is unknown.

Researchers ran the PCR with 60 Vbeta and 13 Jbeta primers. Libraries were prepared by immunoSEQ multiplex PCR; TCRdb keeps only in-frame clonotypes and omits some of them. In the table there are fewer than 250,000 clones, more than 70% of which are singletons. The sequenced sample consisted of PBMCs. The TCR was taken from a man aged 30 to 45 in good health and CMV-seropositive.

The CDR3, as DNA: TGTGCCAGCAGCGGGACAGGGGGAAGAGTGGAGCAGTACTTC. Amino acids: CASSGTGGRVEQYF. The rearrangement joins TRBV11-2 to TRBJ2-7; 11 bases line up with TRBD1. This CDR3 is 14 amino acids long. Germline V CDR1 and CDR2: SGHAT, FQNNGV. Trimming removed 5 bases from V and 7 bases from J; junction bases left unmatched: 7.